This T cell receptor beta chain was recorded in a study of T cell clonotyping in hematopoietic cell transplantation (dated by TCRdb to 2020 to 2023). A note on the overall study: Recipient samples taken before transplant were obtained following cytoreduction. In the study, approximately 140 blood samples were gathered from approximately 33 consecutive transplant recipients and their related donors. Patient recruitment ran from September 2015 to early 2017, and follow-up continued until September 2020 or death.

What the work shows at the level of the full study, not this receptor alone: Overlap with donor repertoires was found for only a small fraction of recipient repertoires, with over 95% found to appear de novo at the given depth. After transplant, TCR diversity in recipients dropped, and pathologically expanded clonotypes increased progressively from day 30 to day 180. The sample size was limited and the cells went unsorted, which meant the CD4 and CD8 repertoire contributions could not be told apart. Donor and pretransplant recipient Inverse Simpson Index values predicted broader posttransplant TCR repertoire diversity.

The immunoSEQ assay, a bias-controlled multiplex PCR with V- and J-specific primers, was used to amplify TCR beta CDR3 regions from genomic DNA. In a second PCR step, the CDR3 amplicons were tagged with a proprietary barcode plus Illumina adapter sequences. CDR3 libraries were sequenced on an Illumina MiSeq instrument. As for the authors' bioinformatics: immunoSEQ Analyzer 3.0 was used for export and quality control, with R Bioconductor and Immunarch used for downstream analyses. Only productive rearrangements within the normalized downsampled data set were used in the calculation of repertoire metrics. In the normalized cohort, clonotypes with more than 5 templates were defined as pathologically expanded. Repertoire diversity was measured with the Inverse Simpson Index. To capture all clonotypes, CMV-specificity analyses were performed on the non-normalized data set. This immuneACCESS table, as held by TCRdb, lists in-frame sequences with V and J called but not all clones. Of the missing ones, under half trace to an unresolved V gene in checked studies; the others have no known cause. V, J and clone size are taken as reported in that table, and D and trimming were inferred from the DNA itself. In all, the sample holds fewer than 8,000 clones, and about 97% of those were seen once. Of the sample, 15% falls within the top ten clones.

The meaning of the sample's time point label: recipient sample about 28 days before transplant, after cytoreduction. Blood from recipients was drawn roughly 28 days before transplant, then again at days 30, 100 and 180 after transplant. Nuclei Lysis Solution was used to extract genomic DNA from fresh or cryopreserved unfractionated peripheral blood mononuclear cells. Turning to this clone: Its antigen is still unknown. Per-nucleotide qualities are absent, and no much larger clonotype sits a single base away.

The sequencing here drew on peripheral blood mononuclear cells, taken before stem cell transplant. The sequence came from a man aged 65 to 79 with acute myeloid leukemia. Some clones in this sample may be carry-over from other donors' samples.

The DNA sequence reads TGTGCCAGCAGTTACTCAACCGGCCCGGACCAGCCCCAGCATTTT. This is translated as CASSYSTGPDQPQHF. The V and J segments used are TRBV6-5 and TRBJ1-5; the D gene identity is not certain. V and J lose 0 bases and 7 bases, and a span of 13 bases separates them. Sequences MNHEY (CDR1) and SVGAGI (CDR2) are obtained from the germline V gene. Counted from cysteine to phenylalanine, this CDR3 has 15 amino acids. Only CDR3 DNA is held: 45 bases, read in frame from base 1.